The rows below give T cell receptor beta chains drawn from one sample of a study of beta chain features in type 1 diabetes. Data came from immunoSEQ multiplex PCR; TCRdb stores just in-frame clones and leaves some out. This table holds more than 250,000 clones, roughly 20% found once. Sample: naive CD4+ T cells from blood. The origin of the receptors is a woman in her forties with type 1 diabetes. CDR3s include the opening cysteine and the closing phenylalanine or tryptophan. The D gene is left open where the match is weak. Clone size appears in some rows only: once, few, many, or a class for an expanded clone.

V gene,J gene,clone size,D gene,CDR3 DNA,CDR3 protein
TRBV9,TRBJ1-5,once,TRBD1,TGTGCCAGCAGCCCTGAGGGAGGACAGGGGTATCAGCCCCAGCATTTT,CASSPEGGQGYQPQHF
TRBV18,TRBJ1-2,.,TRBD1,TGTGCCAGCTCACCACGGACAGGGGACTATGGCTACACCTTC,CASSPRTGDYGYTF
TRBV15,TRBJ1-1,.,.,TGTGCCACCAGCAGAGGGACGGACATGAACACTGAAGCTTTCTTT,CATSRGTDMNTEAFF
TRBV7-2,TRBJ2-7,.,.,TGTGCCAGCAGCCCAAACCGCCTACTAGACTACGAGCAGTACTTC,CASSPNRLLDYEQYF
TRBV9,TRBJ2-7,.,.,TGTGCCAGCAGCGGGGAGGCAGGGTCGGAGCAGTACTTC,CASSGEAGSEQYF
TRBV16,TRBJ1-4,.,.,TGTGCCAGCAGCCCATTGTCTGAAAAACTGTTTTTT,CASSPLSEKLFF
TRBV29-1,TRBJ2-4,few,.,TGCAGCGTTGGAACGGTAAACATTCAGTACTTC,CSVGTVNIQYF
TRBV9,TRBJ2-1,few,.,TGTGCCAGCAGCGTAGGCCTCTCCCCTCTAGAGTCTGAGCAGTTCTTC,CASSVGLSPLESEQFF
TRBV4-2,TRBJ2-1,.,TRBD1,TGTGCCAGCAGCCAACAGGGGGCAGGGTCCTACAATGAGCAGTTCTTC,CASSQQGAGSYNEQFF
TRBV10-3,TRBJ1-2,.,.,TGTGCCATCAGTGAGTCAGACAGCTATGGCTACACCTTC,CAISESDSYGYTF